One sample yielded the 27 T cell receptor beta chains listed below, sequenced in a study of T-cell reconstitution after alpha-beta-depleted transplantation in children. Molecular barcoding with unique molecular identifiers was used for the TCRbeta library. MiXCR was run by TCRdb on the PCR reads, yielding one entry per CDR3 protein. Of about 270,000 distinct CDR3 sequences in the sample, 9.9% were seen once. The source material was PBMCs from the stem cell graft donor, sampled from the stem cell graft. The receptors stem from a human donor who donated a stem cell graft to a child with SCID.

The chain's CDR3 is CASSSDFSSAYEQFF. DNA of the CDR3: TGCGCCAGCAGCTCGGACTTCTCTAGCGCCTATGAGCAGTTCTTC. V usage is TRBV5-1 and J usage is TRBJ2-1; tentatively, D is TRBD2 (6 bases). The CDR3 length is 15 residues. The germline gives CDR1 SGHRS, CDR2 YFSETQ. V was pared by 3 bases and J by 8 bases, with 18 bases between. Supplemented by reference TRBV5-1 and TRBJ2-1, the full variable domain reads KAGVTQTPRYLIKTRGQQVTLSCSPISGHRSVSWYQQTPGQGLQFLFEYFSETQRNKGNFPGRFSGRQFSNSRSEMNVSTLELGDSALYLCASSSDFSSAYEQFFGPGTRLTVL.

This clonotype has only a few counts. The chain carries TRBV4-1 and TRBJ2-7; D gene unclear. There are 17 residues in the CDR3. Germline values: CDR1 MGHRA, CDR2 YSYEKL. Trimming cost V 1 base and J 5 bases, with 21 bases left between them. For the CDR3, the DNA is TGCGCCAGCAGCCAAGCCTCGTCGTCTGGTGGGTACCACGAGCAGTACTTC. Translating it yields CASSQASSSGGYHEQYF.

This clonotype was seen more than once but under ten times. The genes are TRBV12-3 or TRBV12-4 and TRBJ2-4; perhaps TRBD2 as D (6 bases). The V and J ends lost 2 bases and 6 bases respectively, with 11 bases between them. The CDR3 has 14 residues. The CDR3: CASSLRGLANIQYF. Here the CDR3 DNA reads TGTGCCAGCAGTTTACGGGGACTCGCAAACATTCAGTACTTC.

The chain recombines TRBV4-1 with TRBJ2-1, with TRBD2 matching over 13 bases. V lost 0 bases, J lost 2 bases, and 10 bases stayed unmatched. The CDR3 has 20 residues. From germline, CDR1 is MGHRA and CDR2 YSYEKL. The CDR3 nucleotides read TGCGCCAGCAGCCAAGATTATACAGGTGGGACTAGCGGGACCTACAATGAGCAGTTCTTC. It yields the protein CASSQDYTGGTSGTYNEQFF.

This clonotype was seen many times. The chain employs TRBV7-9 and TRBJ1-1; perhaps TRBD1 as D (6 bases). The CDR3 contains 16 residues. Germline CDR1 reads SEHNR; CDR2 reads FQNEAQ (reference sequence). V shed 4 bases and J shed 1 base, with 16 bases lying between them. The CDR3 DNA is TGTGCCAGCAGCTCCGCCCCAGACAGGACGAACACTGAAGCTTTCTTT. It is translated as CASSSAPDRTNTEAFF.

The V gene is TRBV12-3 or TRBV12-4, the J gene TRBJ2-3; possible D gene TRBD2, 5 bases. CDR3 size: 13 residues. The V gene lost 6 bases and the J gene lost 8 bases, with 15 bases spanning the gap. The CDR3 DNA is TGTGCCAGCAGCGGACGGGGTCGTCGTACGCAGTATTTT. Translation: CASSGRGRRTQYF.

This clonotype has at least ten counts. The V gene is TRBV12-3 or TRBV12-4, the J gene TRBJ1-1, with a weak D call TRBD1 (5 bases). Trimming took 4 bases from V and 1 from J, leaving 7 bases between them. CDR3 size: 13 residues. The CDR3 spells CASSWGGNTEAFF. Written as DNA, the CDR3 is TGTGCCAGCAGTTGGGGCGGGAACACTGAAGCTTTCTTT.

There are a few counts of this clonotype. This CDR3 reads CASERTDDNEQFF. The CDR3 coding sequence is TGTGCCAGCGAAAGGACTGATGACAATGAGCAGTTCTTC. The chain employs TRBV2 and TRBJ2-1; D may be TRBD2 (5 bases). CDR3 length: 13 residues. Trimming cost V 8 bases and J 5 bases, with 13 bases left between them. Germline values: CDR1 SNHLY, CDR2 FYNNEI.

Many counts were recorded for this clonotype. The chain employs TRBV4-1 and TRBJ2-3; TRBD1 matches 8 bases. V shed 0 bases and J 3 bases; nucleotides not matched to a gene: 8. CDR1 is MGHRA and CDR2 is YSYEKL in the germline V gene. The CDR3 loop spans 17 amino acids. This CDR3 reads CASSQDRQGAQTDTQYF. The CDR3 coding sequence is TGCGCCAGCAGCCAAGATCGGCAGGGGGCGCAAACAGATACGCAGTATTTT.

This clonotype showed up many times. The CDR3 loop is CAISEAGSTGELFF. CDR3 bases: TGTGCCATCAGTGAGGCGGGGAGTACCGGGGAGCTGTTTTTT. V is TRBV10-3 and J is TRBJ2-2, with D maybe TRBD2 (6 bases). The germline V gene has CDR1 ENHRY and CDR2 SYGVKD. The CDR3 sequence is 14 residues long. With 2 bases removed from V and 5 bases from J, the gap between germline ends came to 9 bases.

This clonotype was counted a few times. The rearrangement joins TRBV7-8 to TRBJ2-5, with D possibly matching TRBD2 (5 bases). The V end lost 5 bases, the J end lost 2 bases, and 12 bases lay between the germline ends. Per germline, CDR1 SGHVS and CDR2 FQNEAQ. The CDR3 is 14 residues long. CDR3 nucleotides: TGTGCCAGCAGCCCCCCGGCGGGTCAAGAGACCCAGTACTTC. Its translation: CASSPPAGQETQYF.

This sequence joins TRBV5-6 and TRBJ2-2; 8 positions agree with TRBD1. The junction had 10 bases not matched to a gene; V was cut back by 0 bases and J by 6 bases. Germline assignment: CDR1 SGHDT and CDR2 YYEEEE. CDR3 size: 17 residues. CDR3 nucleotides: TGTGCCAGCAGCTTGGTTCAGGGCAGGGGGCTTCCCGGGGAGCTGTTTTTT. Encoded protein: CASSLVQGRGLPGELFF.

This sequence joins TRBV20-1 and TRBJ2-5; no firm D call. Between the trimmed V and J ends, which lost 6 bases and 1 base, there was a span of 15 bases. CDR1 and CDR2 (germline): DFQATT, SNEGSKA (reference sequence). This CDR3 is 14 amino acids long. The CDR3, as DNA: TGCAGTGCCAACAGAGGACCGGGCCAAGAGACCCAGTACTTC. Its translation is CSANRGPGQETQYF.

In this sample, this clonotype turned up many times. Written as DNA, the CDR3 is TGTGCCAGCAGCTTAGCGGCCCCTGCCGTAACCAAAAACATTCAGTACTTC. Protein: CASSLAAPAVTKNIQYF. V and J are TRBV7-2 and TRBJ2-4; D is ambiguous. The germline gives CDR1 SGHTA, CDR2 FQGNSA. This CDR3 contains 17 residues. V gave up 0 bases and J gave up 2 bases, with 14 bases separating them.

This clonotype has a handful of counts. Written as DNA, the CDR3 is TGTGCCAGCAGCCACGGACAGGCGGGAGGCTACACCTTC. It codes for CASSHGQAGGYTF. This rearrangement joins TRBV3-1 to TRBJ1-2, with 7 positions matching TRBD1. Per the germline V gene, CDR1 is LGHDT and CDR2 is YNNKEL (reference sequence). This CDR3 spans 13 amino acids. The junction had 6 bases not matched to a gene; V was cut back by 3 bases and J by 8 bases.

The CDR3 nucleotides read TGTGCCAGCAGCCGAGGGACAGGGGAAGGTCAGCCCCAGCATTTT. Protein sequence: CASSRGTGEGQPQHF. The chain has TRBV7-2 and TRBJ1-5; 10 bases match TRBD1. Trimming cost V 5 bases and J 6 bases; bases outside gene matches: 7. The CDR3 consists of 15 residues. Germline V gene sequence: CDR1 SGHTA, CDR2 FQGNSA.

This clonotype has more than one count but fewer than ten. The junction and the germline gene differ at one end; a read error may be behind it. The rearrangement joins TRBV5-1 to TRBJ1-1, with 8 positions matching TRBD1. Germline CDR1 reads SGHRS; CDR2 reads YFSETQ. This CDR3 spans 14 amino acids. The CDR3 DNA reads as TGCGCCAGCAGGTTGGACAGGGAGAACACTGAAGCTTTCTTT. Encoded protein: CASRLDRENTEAFF.

V usage is TRBV20-1 and J usage is TRBJ1-6; D is perhaps TRBD1 (5 bases). Germline loops: CDR1 DFQATT, CDR2 SNEGSKA (reference sequence). V was clipped by 5 bases and J by 6 bases, with 17 bases between them. CDR3 length equals 15 residues. DNA for the CDR3: TGCAGTGCTTACGAGGGGATTCCGGGTAATTCACCCCTCCACTTT. Its protein is CSAYEGIPGNSPLHF.

CDR3 nucleotides: TGTGCCAGCAGCCCTCGGTGGGGCCCAAACACTGAAGCTTTCTTT. As protein: CASSPRWGPNTEAFF. The rearrangement links TRBV9 to TRBJ1-1, with a tentative D call TRBD1 (5 bases). Germline lookup yields CDR1 SGDLS and CDR2 YYNGEE. CDR3 size: 15 residues. V gave up 4 bases and J gave up 2 bases, with 15 bases separating them.

This clonotype was found a few times. The chain combines TRBV5-1 with TRBJ1-1; D might be TRBD1 (5 bases). The CDR3 is 17 residues long. Trimming took off 0 bases at V and 1 base at J, with 16 bases between the two ends. Germline assignment: CDR1 SGHRS and CDR2 YFSETQ. The CDR3 coding sequence is TGCGCCAGCAGCTTGGCAGTCCGGGGGTGGGCGAACACTGAAGCTTTCTTT. Translated, it gives CASSLAVRGWANTEAFF. The full variable domain, rest sourced from reference TRBV5-1 and TRBJ1-1, is KAGVTQTPRYLIKTRGQQVTLSCSPISGHRSVSWYQQTPGQGLQFLFEYFSETQRNKGNFPGRFSGRQFSNSRSEMNVSTLELGDSALYLCASSLAVRGWANTEAFFGQGTRLTVV.

This clonotype was observed a single time. This chain uses TRBV5-1 with TRBJ2-3, with TRBD1 identical over 7 bases. Germline values: CDR1 SGHRS, CDR2 YFSETQ. The CDR3 totals 19 residues. V gave up 4 bases and J gave up 2 bases; unmatched junction bases: 19. The CDR3 sequence is CASSLVPGQSPTSTDTQYF. CDR3 in DNA: TGCGCCAGCAGCCTCGTCCCGGGACAGTCTCCAACGTCCACAGATACGCAGTATTTT. Complete variable domain (other parts from reference TRBV5-1 and TRBJ2-3): KAGVTQTPRYLIKTRGQQVTLSCSPISGHRSVSWYQQTPGQGLQFLFEYFSETQRNKGNFPGRFSGRQFSNSRSEMNVSTLELGDSALYLCASSLVPGQSPTSTDTQYFGPGTRLTVL.

At least ten counts were recorded for this clonotype. The chain couples TRBV7-9 to TRBJ2-1; D is perhaps TRBD1 (6 bases). The V end was cut by 4 bases, the J end by 5 bases, with 15 bases between. From germline, CDR1 is SEHNR and CDR2 FQNEAQ (reference sequence). This CDR3 is 15 amino acids long. The CDR3: CASSSATDRNNEQFF. The CDR3 nucleotides are TGTGCCAGCAGCTCAGCAACGGACAGAAACAATGAGCAGTTCTTC.

CDR3: CAISGDGSYEQYF. The CDR3 DNA is TGTGCCATCAGTGGGGACGGCTCCTACGAGCAGTACTTC. The chain links TRBV10-3 to TRBJ2-7; D possibly uses TRBD1 or TRBD2 (5 bases each). Germline CDR1 reads ENHRY; CDR2 reads SYGVKD. The V gene lost 4 bases and the J gene lost 0 bases, with 7 bases spanning the gap. CDR3 length equals 13 residues.

This chain links TRBV7-3 with TRBJ1-1; 7 bases agree with TRBD1. V was pared by 5 bases and J by 7 bases, with 4 bases of the junction left unmatched. From germline, CDR1 is SGHTA and CDR2 FQGTGA. The CDR3 runs 12 residues. The CDR3 region is CASSPGGVEAFF. Here the CDR3 DNA reads TGTGCCAGCAGCCCAGGGGGGGTTGAAGCTTTCTTT.

The chain uses TRBV4-2 and TRBJ1-1; TRBD1 aligns across 12 bases. This CDR3 region has 17 residues. The J segment lost 0 bases and the V segment lost 3 bases, leaving 5 bases of the junction unmatched. Germline V gene lookup returns CDR1 LGHNA and CDR2 YNFKEQ. The CDR3 here is CASSHPGTGGLNTEAFF. The CDR3 DNA reads TGTGCCAGCAGCCACCCCGGGACAGGGGGCCTGAACACTGAAGCTTTCTTT.

This clonotype came up many times. The chain employs TRBV7-7 and TRBJ2-1, with TRBD1 matching over 8 bases. With 5 bases clipped from V and 2 bases from J, the junction kept 11 bases outside the gene matches. The CDR3 totals 17 residues. Germline V gene lookup returns CDR1 SSHAT and CDR2 FNYEAQ (reference sequence). The CDR3 bases are TGTGCCAGCAGCCCCCGACAGGGGATGGGTCCCTACAATGAGCAGTTCTTC. Amino acids: CASSPRQGMGPYNEQFF.

The gene calls are TRBV5-1 and TRBJ2-7; 8 nucleotides align to TRBD2. The CDR3 contains 14 residues. Germline trimming cut 0 bases from V and 3 bases from J; bases unmatched to any gene: 2. CDR1 and CDR2 (germline): SGHRS, YFSETQ. CDR3 region: CASSLEAGDYEQYF. CDR3 bases: TGCGCCAGCAGCTTGGAAGCGGGGGACTACGAGCAGTACTTC.